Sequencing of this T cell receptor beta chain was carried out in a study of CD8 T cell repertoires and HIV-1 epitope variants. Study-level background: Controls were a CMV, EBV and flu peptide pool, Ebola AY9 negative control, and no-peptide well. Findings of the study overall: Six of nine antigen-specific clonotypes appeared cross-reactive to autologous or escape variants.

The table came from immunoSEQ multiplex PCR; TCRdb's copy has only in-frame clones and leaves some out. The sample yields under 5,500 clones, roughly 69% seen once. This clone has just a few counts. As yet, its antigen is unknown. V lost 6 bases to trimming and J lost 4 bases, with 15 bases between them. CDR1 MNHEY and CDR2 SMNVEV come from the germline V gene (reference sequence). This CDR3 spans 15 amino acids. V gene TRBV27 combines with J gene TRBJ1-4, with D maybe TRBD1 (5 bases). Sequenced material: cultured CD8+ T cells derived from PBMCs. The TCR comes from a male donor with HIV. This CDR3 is CASSRTGTHNEKLFF. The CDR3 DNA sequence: TGTGCCAGCAGCCGTACCGGGACCCATAATGAAAAACTGTTTTTT. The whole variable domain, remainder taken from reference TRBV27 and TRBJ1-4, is EAQVTQNPRYLITVTGKKLTVTCSQNMNHEYMSWYRQDPGLGLRQIYYSMNVEVTDKGDVPEGYKVSRKEKRNFPLILESPSPNQTSLYFCASSRTGTHNEKLFFGSGTQLSVL.